Presented here are 8 T cell receptor beta chains from one specimen sequenced in a study of cytomegalovirus exposure and HLA in healthy donors. The PCR contained 60 Vbeta and 13 Jbeta primers. The repertoire was sequenced with immunoSEQ multiplex PCR; TCRdb's copy has only in-frame clones and lacks some. The sample gives over 150,000 clones, 70% to 80% of which show up once; about 1.3% is in the top ten. Specimen: PBMCs. The receptor set was obtained from a man between 60 and 70 years old in good health and CMV-seronegative.

The rearrangement joins TRBV21-1 to TRBJ2-5; the table's D gene call, TRBD2, was not cross checked with the DNA. TRBV21-1 is listed as a pseudogene. This CDR3 comprises 11 residues. The CDR3 coding sequence is TGTGCCAGCAGCTACGGGGAGACCCAGTACTTC. Protein product: CASSYGETQYF.

This rearrangement joins TRBV25-1 to TRBJ1-6, with TRBD1 identical over 7 bases. Germline assignment: CDR1 MGHDK and CDR2 SYGVNS. V trimming: 0 bases; J trimming: 9 bases; junction bases outside the gene matches: 5. The CDR3 loop spans 15 amino acids. The CDR3 sequence: CASSEYEGAGSPLHF. The CDR3 nucleotides read TGTGCCAGCAGTGAATACGAGGGGGCAGGTTCACCCCTCCACTTT.

V and J are TRBV27 and TRBJ2-1; tentatively, D is TRBD1 (5 bases). Trimming stripped 3 bases from V and 4 bases from J, with 19 bases between. CDR1 and CDR2 (germline): MNHEY, SMNVEV (reference sequence). The length of the CDR3 is 17 residues. The CDR3 DNA follows: TGTGCCAGCAGTTTGGGGCTAAGTATATCCGGGTACAATGAGCAGTTCTTC. It yields the protein CASSLGLSISGYNEQFF.

A single count supports this clone. The chain recombines TRBV7-9 with TRBJ1-2, with D uncertain. Germline V lookup: CDR1 SEHNR, CDR2 FQNEAQ (reference sequence). CDR3 length: 17 residues. V lost 2 bases and J lost 4, with 20 bases in between. The CDR3 DNA is TGTGCCAGCAGCTTATCGGCATCGGGTTCGAGGGTCTATGGCTACACCTTC. Translating gives CASSLSASGSRVYGYTF.

The chain joins TRBV30 to TRBJ2-5, with D possibly being TRBD1 (5 bases). This CDR3 region has 18 residues. The germline CDR1 and CDR2 sequences are GTSNPN and SVGIG (reference sequence). The germline V and J ends were trimmed by 2 bases and 4 bases, with 26 bases remaining between them. CDR3 in DNA: TGTGCCTGGAGTAGAGGACACCTAGGCCGGATGATTGGAGAGACCCAGTACTTC. This gives the protein CAWSRGHLGRMIGETQYF.

V usage is TRBV28 and J usage is TRBJ2-7; D is perhaps TRBD1 (6 bases). In germline, CDR1 is MDHEN, CDR2 SYDVKM. Trimming removed 2 bases at V and 4 bases at J, with 12 bases between. This CDR3 region has 14 residues. The CDR3, as DNA: TGTGCCAGCAGTTTACCCGGGACATTTTACGAGCAGTACTTC. Residues: CASSLPGTFYEQYF.

This clone has a handful of counts. The chain is built from TRBV28 and TRBJ2-6; TRBD1 matches 8 bases. The V segment lost 5 bases and the J segment 1 base; nucleotides outside the gene matches: 7. This CDR3 has 17 amino acids. Germline CDR1 MDHEN, CDR2 SYDVKM. For the CDR3, the DNA is TGTGCCAGCAGTCCTTGGACAGGGTTTTCTGGGGCCAACGTCCTGACTTTC. Its protein is CASSPWTGFSGANVLTF.

This chain joins TRBV2 and TRBJ2-1; 8 bases are a match to TRBD2. The V and J ends lost 6 bases and 8 bases, in that order; junction bases with no gene match: 12. The germline CDR1 and CDR2 sequences are SNHLY and FYNNEI. The length of the CDR3 is 15 residues. This CDR3 is CASSLLAAGPDEQFF. The CDR3 DNA sequence: TGTGCCAGCAGCCTACTAGCGGCCGGTCCGGATGAGCAGTTCTTC.